The 27 T cell receptor beta chains given below trace back to one sample, sequenced in a study of early T cells in non-severe SARS-CoV-2 infection. TCRdb re-derived calls from the 5' RACE reads in MiXCR, one entry per CDR3 protein. The data hold roughly 90,000 distinct CDR3 sequences, with over 12% observed a single time. The sample was whole blood. Receptor source: an adult who was a healthcare worker with PCR-confirmed SARS-CoV-2 infection or an uninfected control (not recorded which).

The rearrangement joins TRBV6-6 to TRBJ2-1; 10 bases map to TRBD1. This CDR3 region has 13 residues. Germline V gene sequence: CDR1 MNHNY, CDR2 SVGAGI (reference sequence). The V and J ends lost 5 bases and 9 bases, in that order; junction bases with no gene match: 4. The CDR3, as DNA: TGTGCCAGCAGTGCGGACAGGGGGGGTGAGCAGTTCTTC. Its protein product is CASSADRGGEQFF.

The chain links TRBV11-2 to TRBJ2-5, with TRBD2 as a possible D gene (6 bases). The ends were cut back, 4 bases at V and 5 bases at J, with 17 bases in the middle. Germline V gene lookup returns CDR1 SGHAT and CDR2 FQNNGV. The CDR3 has 15 residues. The CDR3 loop is CASSSRTGGIETQYF. The CDR3 DNA follows: TGTGCCAGCAGCTCAAGGACTGGGGGGATCGAGACCCAGTACTTC.

This clonotype was seen a few times. The rearrangement links TRBV7-8 to TRBJ1-4, with TRBD1 matching 7 bases. In germline, CDR1 is SGHVS, CDR2 FQNEAQ. The CDR3 is 15 amino acids. Losses at the gene ends were 3 bases for V and 1 base for J; bases not matched to a gene: 2. DNA for the CDR3: TGTGCCAGCAGCTTTCGACAGGGAACTAATGAAAAACTGTTTTTT. Translated: CASSFRQGTNEKLFF. Filled out from reference TRBV7-8 and TRBJ1-4, the complete variable domain reads GAGVSQSPRYKVAKRGQDVALRCDPISGHVSLFWYQQALGQGPEFLTYFQNEAQLDKSGLPSDRFFAERPEGSVSTLKIQRTQQEDSAVYLCASSFRQGTNEKLFFGSGTQLSVL.

CDR3 region: CASRNRDSLLTEAFF. As DNA, the CDR3 is TGTGCCAGCCGAAACCGGGACAGCCTCCTCACTGAAGCTTTCTTT. The genes are TRBV28 and TRBJ1-1; the match to TRBD1 covers 7 bases. Germline values: CDR1 MDHEN, CDR2 SYDVKM. Trimming at V came to 8 bases and at J to 4 bases, leaving 13 bases not matched to a gene. This CDR3 contains 15 residues.

The CDR3: CASSPGQWNEKLFF. CDR3 sequence (DNA): TGTGCCAGCTCACCTGGGCAGTGGAATGAAAAACTGTTTTTT. V is TRBV18 and J is TRBJ1-4; no firm D call. Germline CDR1 reads KGHSH; CDR2 reads LQKENI. V was shortened by 3 bases and J by 5 bases, with 10 bases between the two germline ends. The CDR3 spans 14 residues.

This clonotype was found a few times. The V gene is TRBV5-1, the J gene TRBJ1-2, with 7 bases lining up with TRBD1. The junction had 9 bases not matched to a gene; V was cut back by 2 bases and J by 8 bases. This CDR3 spans 14 amino acids. CDR1 is SGHRS, CDR2 YFSETQ, per germline. CDR3 nucleotide sequence: TGCGCCAGCAGCTTACCAGGGGGGCTGGACGGCTACACCTTC. Protein sequence: CASSLPGGLDGYTF.

This clonotype was counted only a few times. The chain is built from TRBV2 and TRBJ2-5, with unresolved D. Trimming removed 3 bases at V and 1 base at J, with 12 bases between. The germline V gene has CDR1 SNHLY and CDR2 FYNNEI. There are 15 residues in the CDR3. For the CDR3, the DNA is TGTGCCAGCAGTGATCGTCGTTCGCTCCAAGAGACCCAGTACTTC. It specifies CASSDRRSLQETQYF.

This clonotype was picked up a small number of times. V gene TRBV12-3 or TRBV12-4 combines with J gene TRBJ1-1; 8 nucleotides agree with TRBD1. The CDR3 is made up of 15 amino acids. Trimming at V came to 3 bases and at J to 1 base, leaving 4 bases not matched to a gene. The CDR3 nucleotides are TGTGCCAGCAGTTTCAACAGGGGGAGGAACACTGAAGCTTTCTTT. Translated, it gives CASSFNRGRNTEAFF.

A few counts support this clonotype. This rearrangement joins TRBV5-6 to TRBJ2-4; the D is unclear. Germline lookup yields CDR1 SGHDT and CDR2 YYEEEE. Deletions cut 4 bases from V and 12 bases from J, with 11 bases between. This CDR3 region has 11 residues. In DNA form, the CDR3 reads TGTGCCAGCAGCGCCCTCACAGCTCAGTACTTC. Its translation: CASSALTAQYF.

This sequence joins TRBV27 and TRBJ2-5, with D perhaps TRBD2 (7 bases). V dropped 5 bases and J dropped 5 bases, with 15 bases sitting between them. Germline assignment: CDR1 MNHEY and CDR2 SMNVEV (reference sequence). CDR3 size: 14 residues. CDR3 bases: TGTGCCAGCAGTAAGAGTCGGGGGGCTGAGACCCAGTACTTC. Amino acid sequence: CASSKSRGAETQYF.

This clonotype was found a few times. The V gene is TRBV18, the J gene TRBJ2-1; a weak D match, TRBD2 (6 bases). V was clipped by 5 bases and J by 0 bases, with 14 bases between them. Germline V gene sequence: CDR1 KGHSH, CDR2 LQKENI. The CDR3 spans 16 residues. In DNA, the CDR3 is TGTGCCAGCTCAACGTTTGGGGGGAGCTCCTACAATGAGCAGTTCTTC. Encoded protein: CASSTFGGSSYNEQFF.

This clonotype was seen a handful of times. The rearrangement links TRBV6-1 to TRBJ1-1, with a possible D match to TRBD1 (6 bases). CDR1 and CDR2 (germline): MNHNS, SASEGT. Between the trimmed V and J ends, which lost 5 bases and 4 bases, there was a span of 17 bases. The CDR3 has 15 residues. CDR3 protein: CASSYSGEFGTEAFF. CDR3 bases: TGTGCCAGCAGTTACTCAGGGGAATTCGGCACTGAAGCTTTCTTT.

This clonotype appeared a few times. The chain joins TRBV5-5 to TRBJ1-5; D uncertain. The CDR3 is 13 residues long. CDR1 and CDR2 from the germline V gene are SGHKS and YYEKEE (reference sequence). Deletions cut 4 bases from V and 9 bases from J, with 14 bases between. CDR3 sequence (DNA): TGTGCCAGCAGCCGGGGTCCCGGGTGGCCCCAGCATTTT. Protein sequence: CASSRGPGWPQHF.

This clonotype was observed a few times. Here the CDR3 DNA reads TGTGCCAGCAGTTCCGGGACAGGGGGCAGGGGGGCCAACGTCCTGACTTTC. Translating it yields CASSSGTGGRGANVLTF. The V call is TRBV12-3 or TRBV12-4, the J call TRBJ2-6, with 12 nucleotides matching TRBD1. With V trimmed by 4 bases and J by 4 bases, 5 bases remained unmatched. The CDR3 sequence is 17 residues long.

This clonotype was detected a few times. The chain employs TRBV7-8 and TRBJ2-3; 7 bases are shared with TRBD1. This CDR3 comprises 16 residues. J was trimmed by 1 base and V by 3 bases; bases with no gene match: 7. The germline gives CDR1 SGHVS, CDR2 FQNEAQ. This chain's CDR3 is CASSLDPTGGTDTQYF. The CDR3 nucleotides read TGTGCCAGCAGCTTGGACCCAACAGGGGGCACAGATACGCAGTATTTT. The full variable domain, its missing parts supplied by reference TRBV7-8 and TRBJ2-3, is GAGVSQSPRYKVAKRGQDVALRCDPISGHVSLFWYQQALGQGPEFLTYFQNEAQLDKSGLPSDRFFAERPEGSVSTLKIQRTQQEDSAVYLCASSLDPTGGTDTQYFGPGTRLTVL.

The sample holds a few counts of this clonotype. The V and J genes are TRBV2 and TRBJ2-7, with TRBD1 identical over 10 bases. Germline trimming cut 6 bases from V and 4 bases from J; bases unmatched to any gene: 6. Per the germline V gene, CDR1 is SNHLY and CDR2 is FYNNEI. The CDR3 totals 14 residues. CDR3 nucleotides: TGTGCCAGCAGGCCCCGGGACAGGGGATACGAGCAGTACGTC. It encodes CASRPRDRGYEQYV.

This clonotype has a handful of counts. The rearrangement uses TRBV5-1 and TRBJ2-5; 13 bases map to TRBD2. The CDR3 loop spans 18 amino acids. CDR1 and CDR2 from the germline V gene are SGHRS and YFSETQ. J gave up 3 bases and V 4 bases, and 12 bases lay outside the gene matches. The CDR3 bases are TGCGCCAGCAGCCCCGACCCACTAGCGGGGGGGCTAAAAGAGACCCAGTACTTC. It specifies CASSPDPLAGGLKETQYF.

The rearrangement joins TRBV29-1 to TRBJ2-1, with TRBD2 identical over 7 bases. V was pared by 8 bases and J by 10 bases, with 11 bases of the junction left unmatched. Per germline, CDR1 SQVTM and CDR2 ANQGSEA. The CDR3 consists of 12 residues. The CDR3 DNA is TGCAGCCCAGGTGGGCTTAGCGGGGAGCAGTTCTTC. The encoded protein is CSPGGLSGEQFF.

In nucleotides, the CDR3 is TGCAGTGCTAGTGCTGGGGTATACAATGAGCAGTTCTTC. Translation gives CSASAGVYNEQFF. The V and J genes are TRBV20-1 and TRBJ2-1, with no clear D. Trimming removed 3 bases from V and 4 bases from J, with 10 bases in between. This CDR3 is 13 amino acids long. The V gene's germline CDR1 is DFQATT and CDR2 SNEGSKA (reference sequence).

The V and J genes are TRBV15 and TRBJ1-1; no firm D call. Trimming removed 1 base at V and 2 bases at J, with 8 bases between. This CDR3 comprises 14 residues. Per the germline V gene, CDR1 is LNHNV and CDR2 is YYDKDF (reference sequence). CDR3 region: CATSRGKLNTEAFF. DNA of the CDR3: TGTGCCACCAGCAGAGGCAAACTCAACACTGAAGCTTTCTTT.

The chain employs TRBV7-3 and TRBJ2-2, with D possibly being TRBD1 (5 bases). The V gene's germline CDR1 is SGHTA and CDR2 FQGTGA. V gave up 4 bases and J gave up 4 bases, with 10 bases separating them. CDR3 length: 14 residues. The CDR3 region has the DNA TGTGCCAGCAGCTCAGGACACTTCACCGGGGAGCTGTTTTTT. This encodes CASSSGHFTGELFF.

This clonotype was observed a handful of times. The chain employs TRBV29-1 and TRBJ2-7; 7 nucleotides match TRBD1. V was clipped by 5 bases and J by 6 bases; unmatched bases: 4. Germline V gene lookup returns CDR1 SQVTM and CDR2 ANQGSEA. The length of the CDR3 is 11 residues. CDR3 loop: CSVRTGSEQYV. DNA of the CDR3: TGCAGCGTTCGGACAGGTTCCGAGCAGTACGTC.

The V call is TRBV14, the J call TRBJ1-2; 7 bases match TRBD1. V was clipped by 1 base and J by 6 bases; unmatched bases: 8. CDR1 and CDR2 (germline): SGHDN, FVKESK. The CDR3 is made up of 15 amino acids. CDR3 region: CASSQVRGRVDGYTF. DNA of the CDR3: TGTGCCAGCAGCCAAGTAAGGGGGCGCGTTGATGGCTACACCTTC.

This clonotype occurred many times. The chain is built from TRBV25-1 and TRBJ1-1, with 7 positions matching TRBD1. Germline values: CDR1 MGHDK, CDR2 SYGVNS. J lost 6 bases, V lost 6 bases, and 10 bases had no gene match. The CDR3 loop spans 14 amino acids. Written as DNA, the CDR3 is TGTGCCAGCAGGACGAACAGGGGTACCGCTGAAGCTTTCTTT. It codes for CASRTNRGTAEAFF.

In this sample, this clonotype turned up many times. The rearrangement links TRBV2 to TRBJ2-2; 10 bases are shared with TRBD1. V lost 6 bases, J lost 7 bases, and 8 bases stayed unmatched. From germline, CDR1 is SNHLY and CDR2 FYNNEI. The CDR3 is 15 amino acids. CDR3: CASRKDRGLGGELFF. The CDR3 DNA follows: TGTGCCAGCAGGAAAGACAGGGGGCTTGGCGGGGAGCTGTTTTTT.

The sample holds many counts of this clonotype. The chain combines TRBV6-6 with TRBJ1-2; D gene uncertain. Germline CDR1 and CDR2: MNHNY and SVGAGI (reference sequence). The CDR3 is 14 residues long. The germline V and J ends were trimmed by 0 bases and 6 bases, with 11 bases remaining between them. CDR3 region: CASSYSNRGNGYTF. The CDR3 DNA reads as TGTGCCAGCAGTTACTCGAATCGGGGAAATGGCTACACCTTC.

About this clonotype: The junction departs from the called germline gene at one end, perhaps through a read error. CDR3 in DNA: TGTGCCAGCAGTGAACACGGGACGGGGGCTGTCTTCTTC. It translates to CASSEHGTGAVFF. The V call is TRBV25-1, the J call TRBJ1-2; maybe TRBD1 (6 bases). The CDR3 has 13 amino acids. CDR1 is MGHDK, CDR2 SYGVNS, per germline.